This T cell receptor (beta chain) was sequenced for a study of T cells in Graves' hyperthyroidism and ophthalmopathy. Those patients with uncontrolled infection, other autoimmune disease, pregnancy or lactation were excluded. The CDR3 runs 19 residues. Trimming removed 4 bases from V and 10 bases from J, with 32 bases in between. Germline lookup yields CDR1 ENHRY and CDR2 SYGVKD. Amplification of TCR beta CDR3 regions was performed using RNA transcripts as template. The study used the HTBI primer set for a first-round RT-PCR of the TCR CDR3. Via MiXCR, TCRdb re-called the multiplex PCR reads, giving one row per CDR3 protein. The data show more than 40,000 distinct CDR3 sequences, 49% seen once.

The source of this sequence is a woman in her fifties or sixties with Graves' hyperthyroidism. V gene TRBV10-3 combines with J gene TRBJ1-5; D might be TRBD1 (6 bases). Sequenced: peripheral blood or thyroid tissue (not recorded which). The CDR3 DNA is TGTGCCATCAGTGCGCAGGGGAGACCAACGAGCTCCTATAATTCACCCCAGCATTTT. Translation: CAISAQGRPTSSYNSPQHF.